These 24 T cell receptor beta chains were all obtained from the same sample, sequenced in a study of blood T cell repertoires in COVID-19. TCRdb's copy holds only in-frame clones and misses some; the assay was immunoSEQ multiplex PCR. The sample shows roughly 280,000 clones, about nine tenths of them seen only once. Input material: PBMCs or T cells enriched from blood (not recorded which). The source of these receptors is a woman in her twenties or thirties with acute COVID-19.

With respect to this clone: Other DNA sequences of this sample code for an identical CDR3. V and J are TRBV28 and TRBJ1-2; D perhaps matches TRBD1 (5 bases). Trimming cost V 6 bases and J 1 base, with 9 bases left between them. CDR3 length: 13 amino acids. CDR1 is MDHEN, CDR2 SYDVKM, per germline. CDR3 in amino acids: CASRLGGNYGYTF. The CDR3 DNA is TGTGCCAGCAGACTCGGGGGTAACTATGGCTACACCTTC.

V is TRBV2 and J is TRBJ2-2; TRBD1 might be the D (5 bases). The CDR3 spans 15 residues. Germline CDR1 is SNHLY and CDR2 is FYNNEI. Trimming shortened V by 4 bases and J by 0 bases, and 9 bases separated the two germline ends. CDR3 DNA sequence: TGTGCCAGCAGTGCAGGGCCCTCGAACACCGGGGAGCTGTTTTTT. It yields the protein CASSAGPSNTGELFF.

The rearrangement links TRBV6-2 or TRBV6-3 to TRBJ2-3, with 9 bases lining up with TRBD2. Trimming took 6 bases from V and 5 from J; bases not matched to a gene: 9. The germline V gene encodes CDR1 MNHEY and CDR2 SVGEGT. The CDR3 runs to 15 residues. The DNA for the CDR3 is TGTGCCAGCAGCCCGGGACTAGCTATGGGAGATACGCAGTATTTT. This codes for CASSPGLAMGDTQYF.

The chain links TRBV7-2 to TRBJ2-7; 10 bases agree with TRBD2. Germline V CDR1 and CDR2: SGHTA, FQGNSA. The V and J ends lost 4 bases and 2 bases, in that order; junction bases with no gene match: 11. This CDR3 region has 17 residues. The CDR3: CASSSPGSSGGTYEQYF. CDR3 coding DNA: TGTGCCAGCAGCTCCCCCGGCAGTAGCGGGGGGACCTACGAGCAGTACTTC.

The chain has TRBV6-2 or TRBV6-3 and TRBJ2-7; D perhaps matches TRBD2 (5 bases). Trimming left V 2 bases short and J 6 bases short, with 11 bases between. This CDR3 spans 13 amino acids. Germline loops: CDR1 MNHEY, CDR2 SVGEGT. In DNA form, the CDR3 reads TGTGCCAGCAGTTACCCGGCCGGAGGCGAGCAGTACTTC. Protein sequence: CASSYPAGGEQYF.

V is TRBV7-3 and J is TRBJ2-5, with TRBD1 matching 11 bases. There are 16 residues in the CDR3. The germline V gene has CDR1 SGHTA and CDR2 FQGTGA. V lost 4 bases, J lost 4 bases, and 8 bases stayed unmatched. The CDR3 DNA follows: TGTGCCAGCAGCTGGACCGGGACAGGGGGAAGAGAGACCCAGTACTTC. As protein: CASSWTGTGGRETQYF.

The chain links TRBV4-1 to TRBJ2-1; D might be TRBD2 (6 bases). Germline lookup yields CDR1 MGHRA and CDR2 YSYEKL. The CDR3 length is 15 residues. V was shortened by 3 bases and J by 5 bases, with 14 bases between the two germline ends. The CDR3 region is CASSQREDTDNEQFF. The CDR3 DNA reads as TGCGCCAGCAGCCAGAGGGAGGACACAGACAATGAGCAGTTCTTC.

The chain is built from TRBV6-5 and TRBJ2-1; possibly TRBD1 for D (5 bases). V shed 4 bases and J shed 8 bases, with 9 bases lying between them. This CDR3 is 12 amino acids long. CDR1 is MNHEY and CDR2 is SVGAGI in the germline V gene. The DNA for the CDR3 is TGTGCCAGCAGTTCCGACAGTGATGAGCAGTTCTTC. Its translation: CASSSDSDEQFF.

The rearrangement links TRBV24-1 to TRBJ2-2, with TRBD1 matching over 7 bases. The CDR3 sequence is 15 residues long. In germline, CDR1 is KGHDR, CDR2 SFDVKD. Unmatched junction bases numbered 12, after V lost 8 bases and J lost 7 bases. The CDR3 region has the DNA TGTGCCACCATAATAGGGGGCCCAAACGGCGGGGAGCTGTTTTTT. Protein sequence: CATIIGGPNGGELFF.

The chain links TRBV3-1 (or the pseudogene TRBV3-2) to TRBJ2-1, with D possibly matching TRBD2 (5 bases). With 1 base removed from V and 12 bases from J, the gap between germline ends came to 16 bases. The germline V gene encodes CDR1 LGHDT and CDR2 YNNKEL (reference sequence). CDR3 size: 14 residues. DNA for the CDR3: TGTGCCAGCAGCCAAGTTGAGGGTAGGGCTTGGCAGTTCTTC. This codes for CASSQVEGRAWQFF.

J is TRBJ2-7 and V is TRBV7-2, with D perhaps matching TRBD2 (6 bases). Trimming cost V 0 bases and J 0 bases, with 12 bases left between them. Germline CDR1 is SGHTA and CDR2 is FQGNSA. The CDR3 length is 16 residues. The CDR3 sequence is CASSLANSGGSYEQYF. CDR3 bases: TGTGCCAGCAGCTTAGCGAATAGCGGCGGCTCCTACGAGCAGTACTTC.

This chain links TRBV7-2 with TRBJ2-3; 11 positions agree with TRBD2. Germline lookup yields CDR1 SGHTA and CDR2 FQGNSA. The trim removed 1 base at V and 4 bases at J, leaving 4 bases unmatched. This CDR3 is built from 16 residues. The CDR3 DNA is TGTGCCAGCAGCTTAGACGGGGGACTAGCGGCAGATACGCAGTATTTT. Its translation: CASSLDGGLAADTQYF.

The chain employs TRBV11-2 and TRBJ1-2, with TRBD1 matching over 7 bases. The CDR3 contains 13 residues. Germline CDR1 SGHAT, CDR2 FQNNGV. V lost 0 bases to trimming and J lost 10 bases; unmatched junction nucleotides: 5. CDR3 coding DNA: TGTGCCAGCAGCTTAGAGGGGACAGACACCTACACCTTC. It yields the protein CASSLEGTDTYTF.

This clone has a single count. CDR3 region: CASSDNRGYEQYF. Written as DNA, the CDR3 is TGTGCCAGCAGCGATAACAGGGGTTACGAGCAGTACTTC. The chain employs TRBV9 and TRBJ2-7; 7 nucleotides align to TRBD1. This CDR3 has 13 amino acids. The germline CDR1 and CDR2 sequences are SGDLS and YYNGEE. V was pared by 3 bases and J by 4 bases, with 4 bases of the junction left unmatched.

Remarks on this clone: This CDR3 is also generated by other DNA sequences in the sample. The chain is built from TRBV12-3 or TRBV12-4 and TRBJ1-4; D is perhaps TRBD1 (5 bases). Deletions cut 3 bases from V and 5 bases from J, with 7 bases between. The CDR3 spans 13 residues. CDR3 loop: CASSFGGNEKLFF. The CDR3 DNA follows: TGTGCCAGCAGTTTCGGGGGGAATGAAAAACTGTTTTTT.

The chain combines TRBV19 with TRBJ1-1; D uncertain. CDR3 length: 15 residues. The V end was cut by 3 bases, the J end by 1 base, with 12 bases between. Germline V gene lookup returns CDR1 LNHDA and CDR2 SQIVND (reference sequence). CDR3 nucleotides: TGTGCCAGTAGTATGTGGGCGAGAGAGAACACTGAAGCTTTCTTT. Translation gives CASSMWARENTEAFF.

The rearrangement uses TRBV4-3 and TRBJ2-2; D is possibly TRBD1 (5 bases). There are 14 residues in the CDR3. Germline loops: CDR1 LGHNA, CDR2 YSLEER. Trimming shortened V by 0 bases and J by 5 bases, and 7 bases separated the two germline ends. DNA of the CDR3: TGCGCCAGCAGCCAAGATAAGGGGACCGGGGAGCTGTTTTTT. Protein sequence: CASSQDKGTGELFF.

The chain is built from TRBV28 and TRBJ1-1; D unresolved. From germline, CDR1 is MDHEN and CDR2 SYDVKM. The V gene lost 6 bases and the J gene lost 1 base, with 12 bases spanning the gap. This CDR3 is 14 amino acids long. In DNA, the CDR3 is TGTGCCAGCAGACTGGGCAGAAGGAACACTGAAGCTTTCTTT. Amino acids: CASRLGRRNTEAFF.

The V gene is TRBV4-3, the J gene TRBJ1-6, with D tentatively TRBD1 (5 bases). The CDR3 has 15 residues. Germline V gene sequence: CDR1 LGHNA, CDR2 YSLEER. V was pared by 4 bases and J by 7 bases, with 14 bases between. The CDR3, as DNA: TGCGCCAGCAGCCCCCTTGGGACTGTCAATTCACCCCTCCACTTT. Translating gives CASSPLGTVNSPLHF.

V is TRBV6-5 and J is TRBJ2-1, with a possible D match to TRBD1 (6 bases). The CDR3 covers 13 residues. The germline V gene has CDR1 MNHEY and CDR2 SVGAGI. V was shortened by 7 bases and J by 6 bases, with 13 bases between the two germline ends. The CDR3 here is CASTRGSSNEQFF. The CDR3 nucleotides read TGTGCCAGCACGAGGGGGAGCTCCAATGAGCAGTTCTTC.

The chain is built from TRBV7-2 and TRBJ1-3, with D unclear. This CDR3 has 14 amino acids. Trimming cost V 10 bases and J 1 base, with 14 bases left between them. The germline gives CDR1 SGHTA, CDR2 FQGNSA. The CDR3 nucleotides are TGTGCCACAACCGAGCGGGTTTCTGGAAACACCATATATTTT. This codes for CATTERVSGNTIYF.

V is TRBV28 and J is TRBJ1-1; tentative D call: TRBD1 (6 bases). Trimming pared 5 bases from V and 1 base from J, leaving 11 bases between. Looked up from germline, CDR1 is MDHEN and CDR2 is SYDVKM. CDR3 length equals 14 residues. The CDR3 protein is CASSRTEPNTEAFF. CDR3 nucleotides: TGTGCCAGCAGTAGGACAGAGCCGAACACTGAAGCTTTCTTT.

The sample holds one count of this clone. V gene TRBV4-1 combines with J gene TRBJ2-1, with 9 bases lining up with TRBD2. With V trimmed by 4 bases and J by 0 bases, 10 bases remained unmatched. CDR1 MGHRA and CDR2 YSYEKL come from the germline V gene. This CDR3 spans 18 amino acids. The CDR3: CASSLRTQAGGSYNEQFF. The CDR3 DNA follows: TGCGCCAGCAGCCTTCGTACCCAAGCGGGAGGCTCCTACAATGAGCAGTTCTTC.

V is TRBV7-8 and J is TRBJ1-5; tentative D call: TRBD1 (5 bases). Germline V gene sequence: CDR1 SGHVS, CDR2 FQNEAQ. The CDR3 is 14 residues long. Between the trimmed V and J ends, which lost 1 base and 4 bases, there was a span of 8 bases. In DNA, the CDR3 is TGTGCCAGCAGCTTAGGACAGCAAAATCAGCCCCAGCATTTT. It is translated as CASSLGQQNQPQHF.